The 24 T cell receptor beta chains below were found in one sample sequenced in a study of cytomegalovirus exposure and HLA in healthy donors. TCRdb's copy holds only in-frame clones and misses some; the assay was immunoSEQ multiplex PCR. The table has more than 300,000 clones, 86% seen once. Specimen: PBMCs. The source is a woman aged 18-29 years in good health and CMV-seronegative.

CDR3 in DNA: TGTGCTAGTGGTTTGGTACAAGGCGGATTCTACGAGCAGTACTTC. This translates into CASGLVQGGFYEQYF. The chain has TRBV12-5 and TRBJ2-7; D is ambiguous. The germline V gene has CDR1 LGHNT and CDR2 FRNRAP. With 0 bases removed from V and 3 bases from J, the gap between germline ends came to 12 bases. The CDR3 totals 15 residues. Using reference TRBV12-5 and TRBJ2-7 for the parts outside the CDR3, the full variable domain is DARVTQTPRHKVTEMGQEVTMRCQPILGHNTVFWYRQTMMQGLELLAYFRNRAPLDDSGMPKDRFSAEMPDATLATLKIQPSEPRDSAVYFCASGLVQGGFYEQYFGPGTRLTVT.

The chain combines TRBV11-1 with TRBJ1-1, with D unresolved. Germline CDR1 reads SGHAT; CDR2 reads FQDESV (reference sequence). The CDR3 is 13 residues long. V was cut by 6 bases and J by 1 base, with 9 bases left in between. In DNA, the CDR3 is TGTGCCAGCAGAATCGGAGGGAACACTGAAGCTTTCTTT. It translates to CASRIGGNTEAFF.

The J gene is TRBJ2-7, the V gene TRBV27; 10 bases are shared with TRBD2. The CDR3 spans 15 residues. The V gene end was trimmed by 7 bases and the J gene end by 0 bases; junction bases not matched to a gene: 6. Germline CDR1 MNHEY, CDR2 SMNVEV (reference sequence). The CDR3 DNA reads TGTGCCAGCACCGTGGCTAGCGGGAGCTCCTACGAGCAGTACTTC. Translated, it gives CASTVASGSSYEQYF.

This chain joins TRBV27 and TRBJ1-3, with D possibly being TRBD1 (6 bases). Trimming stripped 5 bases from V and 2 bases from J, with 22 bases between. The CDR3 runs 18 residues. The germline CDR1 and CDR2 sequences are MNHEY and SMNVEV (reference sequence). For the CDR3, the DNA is TGTGCCAGCAGTCCGACAGTCTCTTACAGGGTCGCTGGAAACACCATATATTTT. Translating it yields CASSPTVSYRVAGNTIYF.

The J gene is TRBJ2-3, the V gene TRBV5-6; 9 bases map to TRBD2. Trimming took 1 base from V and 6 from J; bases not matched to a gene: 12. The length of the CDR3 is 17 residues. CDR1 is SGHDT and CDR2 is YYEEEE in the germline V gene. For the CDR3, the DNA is TGTGCCAGCAGCTTGTTGGTGTTAGCGGGAGTGGCGGATACGCAGTATTTT. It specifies CASSLLVLAGVADTQYF.

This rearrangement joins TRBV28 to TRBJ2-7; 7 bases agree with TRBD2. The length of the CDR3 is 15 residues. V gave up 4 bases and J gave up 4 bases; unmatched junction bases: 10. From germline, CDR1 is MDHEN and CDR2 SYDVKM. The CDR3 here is CASSSAGGERYEQYF. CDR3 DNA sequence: TGTGCCAGCAGTTCGGCTGGGGGGGAGCGTTACGAGCAGTACTTC.

CDR3 coding DNA: TGTGCCAGCAGGCTTGAGATGAACACTGAAGCTTTCTTT. Its protein product is CASRLEMNTEAFF. The chain employs TRBV7-6 and TRBJ1-1; D remains unclear. Germline CDR1 and CDR2: SGHVS and FNYEAQ. The CDR3 sequence is 13 residues long. Trimming shortened V by 6 bases and J by 0 bases, and 8 bases separated the two germline ends.

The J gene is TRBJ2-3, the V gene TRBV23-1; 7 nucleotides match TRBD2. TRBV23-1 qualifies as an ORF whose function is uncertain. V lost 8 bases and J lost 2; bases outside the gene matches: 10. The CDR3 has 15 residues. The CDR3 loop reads CASARTGGYTDTQYF. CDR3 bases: TGCGCCAGCGCAAGAACGGGGGGATACACAGATACGCAGTATTTT.

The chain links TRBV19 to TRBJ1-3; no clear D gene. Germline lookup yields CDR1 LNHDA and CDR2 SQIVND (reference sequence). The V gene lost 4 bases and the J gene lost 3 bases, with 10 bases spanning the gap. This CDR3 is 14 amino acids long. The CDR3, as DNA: TGTGCCAGTAGTACCCAGGTTTTTGGAAACACCATATATTTT. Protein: CASSTQVFGNTIYF. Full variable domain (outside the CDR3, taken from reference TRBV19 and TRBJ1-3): DGGITQSPKYLFRKEGQNVTLSCEQNLNHDAMYWYRQDPGQGLRLIYYSQIVNDFQKGDIAEGYSVSREKKESFPLTVTSAQKNPTAFYLCASSTQVFGNTIYFGEGSWLTVV.

CDR3 nucleotide sequence: TGTGCCACCAGCAGAGAGATGTCGAGCGGGATGGACGAGCAGTACTTC. Protein sequence: CATSREMSSGMDEQYF. The chain joins TRBV15 to TRBJ2-7; 7 nucleotides align to TRBD2. Trimming cost V 0 bases and J 5 bases; bases outside gene matches: 10. Germline V gene sequence: CDR1 LNHNV, CDR2 YYDKDF (reference sequence). There are 16 residues in the CDR3.

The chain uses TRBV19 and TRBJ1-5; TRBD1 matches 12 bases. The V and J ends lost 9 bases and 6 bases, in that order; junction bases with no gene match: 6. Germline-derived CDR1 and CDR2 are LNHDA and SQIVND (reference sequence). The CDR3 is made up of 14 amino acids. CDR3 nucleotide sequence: TGTGCCAGCTCCGGGACAGGGGGCCGTCAGCCCCAGCATTTT. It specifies CASSGTGGRQPQHF.

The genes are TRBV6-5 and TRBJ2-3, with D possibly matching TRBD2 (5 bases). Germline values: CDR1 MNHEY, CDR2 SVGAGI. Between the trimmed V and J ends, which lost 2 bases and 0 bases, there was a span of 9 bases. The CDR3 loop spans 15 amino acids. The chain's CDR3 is CASSYRAASTDTQYF. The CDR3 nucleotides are TGTGCCAGCAGTTACCGAGCGGCTAGCACAGATACGCAGTATTTT.

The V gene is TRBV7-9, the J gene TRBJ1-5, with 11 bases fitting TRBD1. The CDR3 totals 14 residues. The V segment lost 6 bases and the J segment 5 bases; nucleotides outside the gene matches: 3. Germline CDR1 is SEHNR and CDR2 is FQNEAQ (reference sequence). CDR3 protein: CASSSGQGDQPQHF. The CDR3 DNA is TGTGCCAGCAGTTCGGGACAGGGGGATCAGCCCCAGCATTTT.

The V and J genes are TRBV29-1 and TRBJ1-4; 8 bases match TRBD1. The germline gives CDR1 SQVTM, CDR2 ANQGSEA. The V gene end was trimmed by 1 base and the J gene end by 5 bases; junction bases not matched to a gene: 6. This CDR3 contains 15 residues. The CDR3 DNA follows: TGCAGCGTTGAAGCGGTGACAGGGGCAAATGAAAAACTGTTTTTT. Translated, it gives CSVEAVTGANEKLFF.

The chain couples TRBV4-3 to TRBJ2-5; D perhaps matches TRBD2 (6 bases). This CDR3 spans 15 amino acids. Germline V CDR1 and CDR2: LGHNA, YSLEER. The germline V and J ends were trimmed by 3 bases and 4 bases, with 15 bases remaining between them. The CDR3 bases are TGCGCCAGCAGCCAGGAGGGAGAGTTTAGAGAGACCCAGTACTTC. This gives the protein CASSQEGEFRETQYF.

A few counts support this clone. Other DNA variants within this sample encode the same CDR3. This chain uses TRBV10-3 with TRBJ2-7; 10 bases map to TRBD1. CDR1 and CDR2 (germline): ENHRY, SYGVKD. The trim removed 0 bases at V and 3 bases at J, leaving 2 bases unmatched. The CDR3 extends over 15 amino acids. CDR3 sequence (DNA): TGTGCCATCAGTGAGTCGACAGGGGGCCGCTACGAGCAGTACTTC. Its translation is CAISESTGGRYEQYF.

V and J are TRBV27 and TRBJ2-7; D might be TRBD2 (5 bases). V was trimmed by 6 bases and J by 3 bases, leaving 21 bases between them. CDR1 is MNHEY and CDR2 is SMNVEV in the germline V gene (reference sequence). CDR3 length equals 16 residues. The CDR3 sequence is CASSPARGWARYEQYF. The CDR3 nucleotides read TGTGCCAGCAGCCCGGCGCGAGGGTGGGCCCGCTACGAGCAGTACTTC.

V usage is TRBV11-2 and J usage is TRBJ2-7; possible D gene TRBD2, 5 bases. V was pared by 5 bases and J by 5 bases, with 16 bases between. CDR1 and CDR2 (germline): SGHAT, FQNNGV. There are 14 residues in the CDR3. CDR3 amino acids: CASSPPGNGHEQYF. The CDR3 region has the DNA TGTGCCAGCAGCCCCCCCGGGAACGGCCACGAGCAGTACTTC.

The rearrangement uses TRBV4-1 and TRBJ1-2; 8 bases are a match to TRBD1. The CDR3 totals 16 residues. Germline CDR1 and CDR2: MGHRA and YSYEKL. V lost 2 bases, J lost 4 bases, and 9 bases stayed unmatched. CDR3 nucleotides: TGCGCCAGCAGCCAACCCCAGACAGGGGCGACCTATGGCTACACCTTC. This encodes CASSQPQTGATYGYTF.

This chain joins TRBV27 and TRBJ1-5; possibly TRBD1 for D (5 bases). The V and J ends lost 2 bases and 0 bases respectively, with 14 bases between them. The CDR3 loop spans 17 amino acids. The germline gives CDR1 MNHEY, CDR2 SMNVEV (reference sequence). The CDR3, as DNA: TGTGCCAGCAGTTTAACCGGCCAGGGCTATAGCAATCAGCCCCAGCATTTT. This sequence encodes CASSLTGQGYSNQPQHF.

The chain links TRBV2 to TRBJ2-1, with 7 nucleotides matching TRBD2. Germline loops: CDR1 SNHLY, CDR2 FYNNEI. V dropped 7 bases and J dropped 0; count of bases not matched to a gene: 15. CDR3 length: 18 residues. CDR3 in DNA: TGTGCCAGCAACCCGTACCTCGGGGGGAAAAGCTCCTACAATGAGCAGTTCTTC. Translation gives CASNPYLGGKSSYNEQFF.

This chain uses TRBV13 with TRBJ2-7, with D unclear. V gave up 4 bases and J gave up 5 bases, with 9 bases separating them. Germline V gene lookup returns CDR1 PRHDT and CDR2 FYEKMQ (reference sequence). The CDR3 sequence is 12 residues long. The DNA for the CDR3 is TGTGCCAGCAGCTCCTGGAGAGACGAGCAGTACTTC. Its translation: CASSSWRDEQYF. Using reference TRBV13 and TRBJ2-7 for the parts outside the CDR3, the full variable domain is AAGVIQSPRHLIKEKRETATLKCYPIPRHDTVYWYQQGPGQDPQFLISFYEKMQSDKGSIPDRFSAQQFSDYHSELNMSSLELGDSALYFCASSSWRDEQYFGPGTRLTVT.

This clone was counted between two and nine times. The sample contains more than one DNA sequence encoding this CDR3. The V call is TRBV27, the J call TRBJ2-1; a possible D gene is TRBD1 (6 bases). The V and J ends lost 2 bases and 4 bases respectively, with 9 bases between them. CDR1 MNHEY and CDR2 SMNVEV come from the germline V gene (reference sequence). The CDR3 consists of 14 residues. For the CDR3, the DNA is TGTGCCAGCAGTTTAGGGGGCGGATACAATGAGCAGTTCTTC. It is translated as CASSLGGGYNEQFF.

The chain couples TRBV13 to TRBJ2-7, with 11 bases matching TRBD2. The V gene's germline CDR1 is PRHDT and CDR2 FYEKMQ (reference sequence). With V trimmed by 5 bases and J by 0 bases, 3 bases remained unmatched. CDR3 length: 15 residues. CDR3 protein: CASSTGLADSYEQYF. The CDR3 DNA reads TGTGCCAGCAGCACGGGACTAGCGGACTCCTACGAGCAGTACTTC.